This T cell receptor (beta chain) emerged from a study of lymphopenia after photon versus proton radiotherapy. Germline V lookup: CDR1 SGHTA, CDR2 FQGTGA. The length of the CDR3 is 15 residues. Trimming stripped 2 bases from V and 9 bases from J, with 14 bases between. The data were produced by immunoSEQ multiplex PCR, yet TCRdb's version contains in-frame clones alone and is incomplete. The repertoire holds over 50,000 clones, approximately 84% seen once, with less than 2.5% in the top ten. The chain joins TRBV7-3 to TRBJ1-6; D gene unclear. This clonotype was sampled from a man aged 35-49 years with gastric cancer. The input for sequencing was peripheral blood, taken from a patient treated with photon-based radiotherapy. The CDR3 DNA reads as TGTGCCAGCAGCTTATTGGCCAGTTCGAGTTCACCCCTCCACTTT. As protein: CASSLLASSSSPLHF.